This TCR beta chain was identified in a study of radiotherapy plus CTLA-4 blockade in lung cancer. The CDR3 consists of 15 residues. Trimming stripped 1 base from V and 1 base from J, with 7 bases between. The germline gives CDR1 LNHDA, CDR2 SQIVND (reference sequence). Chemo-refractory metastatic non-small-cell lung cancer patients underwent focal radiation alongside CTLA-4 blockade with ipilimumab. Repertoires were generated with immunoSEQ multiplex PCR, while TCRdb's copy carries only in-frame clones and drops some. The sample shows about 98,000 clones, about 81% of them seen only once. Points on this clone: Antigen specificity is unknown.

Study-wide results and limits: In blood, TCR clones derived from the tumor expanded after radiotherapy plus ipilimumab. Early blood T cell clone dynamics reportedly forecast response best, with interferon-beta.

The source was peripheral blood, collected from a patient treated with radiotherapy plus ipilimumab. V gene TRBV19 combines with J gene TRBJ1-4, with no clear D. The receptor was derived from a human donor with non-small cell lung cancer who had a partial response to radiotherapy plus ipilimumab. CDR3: CASSIGRVTNEKLFF. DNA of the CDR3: TGTGCCAGTAGTATAGGACGGGTAACTAATGAAAAACTGTTTTTT.